The TCR beta chain described here comes from a study of shared clonotypes between healthy human individuals. Study-wide results and limits: Some naive CD4 clonotypes, roughly 5%, turned up in common across several donors.

The protocol was immunoSEQ multiplex PCR, while the TCRdb copy is restricted to in-frame clones and leaves out a portion. The data contain under 2,500,000 clones, almost 96% of them singletons. The donors, all of them Caucasian adults, lived in Nashville, Tennessee. In regard to this clone: Its antigen remains unknown. Other nucleotide sequences in the sample specify the same CDR3.

Sample: naive CD4+ T cells sorted from blood. The sample's subset: CD45RA+ positively selected. This TCR was sampled from a man in his late teens or twenties in good health.

CDR3 in DNA: TGTGCCAGCAGTTCCGGGACAGCGAACACCGGGGAGCTGTTTTTT. Translating it yields CASSSGTANTGELFF. V usage is TRBV27 and J usage is TRBJ2-2; TRBD1 aligns across 7 bases. The CDR3 contains 15 residues. Germline assignment: CDR1 MNHEY and CDR2 SMNVEV (reference sequence). Trimming at V came to 4 bases and at J to 0 bases, leaving 2 bases not matched to a gene.